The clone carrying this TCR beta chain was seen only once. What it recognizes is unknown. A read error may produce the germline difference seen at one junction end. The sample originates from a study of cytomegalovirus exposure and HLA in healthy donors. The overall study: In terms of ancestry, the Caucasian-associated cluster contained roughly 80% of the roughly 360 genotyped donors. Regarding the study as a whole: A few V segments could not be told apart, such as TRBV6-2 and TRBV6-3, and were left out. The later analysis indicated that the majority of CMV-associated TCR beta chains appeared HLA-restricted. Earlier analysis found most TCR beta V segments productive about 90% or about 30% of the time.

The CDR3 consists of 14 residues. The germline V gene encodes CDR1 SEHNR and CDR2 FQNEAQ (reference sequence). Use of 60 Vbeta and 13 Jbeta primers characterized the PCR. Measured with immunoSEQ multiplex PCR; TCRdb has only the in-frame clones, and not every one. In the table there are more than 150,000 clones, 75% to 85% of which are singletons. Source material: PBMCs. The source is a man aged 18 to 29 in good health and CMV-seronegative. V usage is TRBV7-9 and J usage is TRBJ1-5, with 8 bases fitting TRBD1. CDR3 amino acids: CSSSRTGIDQPQHF. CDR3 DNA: TGTTCCAGCAGCCGGACAGGGATCGATCAGCCCCAGCATTTT. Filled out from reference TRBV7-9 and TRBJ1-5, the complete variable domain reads DTGVSQNPRHKITKRGQNVTFRCDPISEHNRLYWYRQTLGQGPEFLTYFQNEAQLEKSRLLSDRFSAERPKGSFSTLEIQRTEQGDSAMYLCSSSRTGIDQPQHFGDGTRLSIL.